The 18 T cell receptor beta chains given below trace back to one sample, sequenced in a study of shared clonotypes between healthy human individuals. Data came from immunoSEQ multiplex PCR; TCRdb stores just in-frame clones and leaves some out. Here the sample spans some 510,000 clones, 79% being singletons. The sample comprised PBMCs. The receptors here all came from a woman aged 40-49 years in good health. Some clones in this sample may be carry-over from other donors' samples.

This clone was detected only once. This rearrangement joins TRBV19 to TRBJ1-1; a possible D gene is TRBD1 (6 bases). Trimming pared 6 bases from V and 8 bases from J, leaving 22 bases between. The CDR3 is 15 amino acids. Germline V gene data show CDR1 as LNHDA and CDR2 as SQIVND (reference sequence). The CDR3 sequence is CASRASVGGAREAFF. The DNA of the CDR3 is TGTGCCAGTAGGGCGTCGGTCGGGGGCGCGAGGGAAGCTTTCTTT. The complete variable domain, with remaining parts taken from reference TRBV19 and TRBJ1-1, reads DGGITQSPKYLFRKEGQNVTLSCEQNLNHDAMYWYRQDPGQGLRLIYYSQIVNDFQKGDIAEGYSVSREKKESFPLTVTSAQKNPTAFYLCASRASVGGAREAFFGQGTRLTVV.

The CDR3 sequence: CAIGTHDRGWYEQYF. The CDR3 DNA reads TGTGCCATCGGGACCCACGACAGGGGTTGGTACGAGCAGTACTTC. The V and J genes are TRBV10-3 and TRBJ2-7; 8 bases map to TRBD1. V dropped 8 bases and J dropped 4; count of bases not matched to a gene: 13. Germline V lookup: CDR1 ENHRY, CDR2 SYGVKD. This CDR3 has 15 amino acids.

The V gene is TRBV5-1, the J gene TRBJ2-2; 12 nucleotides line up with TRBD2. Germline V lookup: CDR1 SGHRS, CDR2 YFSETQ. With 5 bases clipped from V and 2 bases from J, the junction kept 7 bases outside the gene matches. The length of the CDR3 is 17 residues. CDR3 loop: CASSRTSGTGNTGELFF. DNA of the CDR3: TGCGCCAGCAGTCGGACTAGCGGGACGGGAAACACCGGGGAGCTGTTTTTT.

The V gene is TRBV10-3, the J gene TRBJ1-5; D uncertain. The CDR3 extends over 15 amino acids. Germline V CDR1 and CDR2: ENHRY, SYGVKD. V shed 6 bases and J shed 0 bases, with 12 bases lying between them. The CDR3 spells CAISEWRDSNQPQHF. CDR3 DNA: TGTGCCATCAGCGAATGGCGGGATAGCAATCAGCCCCAGCATTTT.

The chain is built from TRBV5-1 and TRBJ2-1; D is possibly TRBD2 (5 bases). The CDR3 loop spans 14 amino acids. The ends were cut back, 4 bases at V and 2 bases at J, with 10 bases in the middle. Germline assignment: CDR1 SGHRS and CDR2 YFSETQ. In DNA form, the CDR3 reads TGCGCCAGCAGCGGTTCAGCGGCCTACAATGAGCAGTTCTTC. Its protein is CASSGSAAYNEQFF. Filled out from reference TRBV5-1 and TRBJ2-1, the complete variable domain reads KAGVTQTPRYLIKTRGQQVTLSCSPISGHRSVSWYQQTPGQGLQFLFEYFSETQRNKGNFPGRFSGRQFSNSRSEMNVSTLELGDSALYLCASSGSAAYNEQFFGPGTRLTVL.

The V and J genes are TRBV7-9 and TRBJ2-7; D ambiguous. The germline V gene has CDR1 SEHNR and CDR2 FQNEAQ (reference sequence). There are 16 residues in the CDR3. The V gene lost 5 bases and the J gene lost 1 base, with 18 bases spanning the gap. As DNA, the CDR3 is TGTGCCAGCAGCCCCCATCGACCCGACGGGTCCTACGAGCAGTACTTC. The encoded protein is CASSPHRPDGSYEQYF.

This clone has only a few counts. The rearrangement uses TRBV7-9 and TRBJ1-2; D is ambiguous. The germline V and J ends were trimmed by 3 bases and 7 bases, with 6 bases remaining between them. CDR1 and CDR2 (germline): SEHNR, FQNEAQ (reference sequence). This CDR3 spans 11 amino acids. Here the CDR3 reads CASSFGSGYTF. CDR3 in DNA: TGTGCCAGCAGCTTCGGGTCTGGCTACACCTTC.

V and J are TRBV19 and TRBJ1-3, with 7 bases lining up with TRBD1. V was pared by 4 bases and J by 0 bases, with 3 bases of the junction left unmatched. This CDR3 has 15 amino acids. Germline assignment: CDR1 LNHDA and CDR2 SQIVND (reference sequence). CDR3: CASSKRDSSGNTIYF. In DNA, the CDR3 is TGTGCCAGTAGTAAACGGGACAGCTCTGGAAACACCATATATTTT. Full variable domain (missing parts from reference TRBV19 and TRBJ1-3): DGGITQSPKYLFRKEGQNVTLSCEQNLNHDAMYWYRQDPGQGLRLIYYSQIVNDFQKGDIAEGYSVSREKKESFPLTVTSAQKNPTAFYLCASSKRDSSGNTIYFGEGSWLTVV.

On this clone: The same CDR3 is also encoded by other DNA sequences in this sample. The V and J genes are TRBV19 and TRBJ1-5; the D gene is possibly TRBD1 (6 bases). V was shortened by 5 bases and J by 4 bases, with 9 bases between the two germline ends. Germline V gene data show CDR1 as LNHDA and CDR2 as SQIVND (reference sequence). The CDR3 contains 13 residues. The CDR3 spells CASSSTGNQPQHF. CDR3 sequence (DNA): TGTGCCAGTAGTTCAACAGGGAATCAGCCCCAGCATTTT.

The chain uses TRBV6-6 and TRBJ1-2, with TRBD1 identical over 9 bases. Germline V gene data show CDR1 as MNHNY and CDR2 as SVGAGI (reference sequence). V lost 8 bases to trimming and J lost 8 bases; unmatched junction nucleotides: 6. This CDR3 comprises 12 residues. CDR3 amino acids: CASRTGGEGYTF. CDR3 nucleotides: TGTGCCAGCCGAACAGGGGGCGAAGGCTACACCTTC.

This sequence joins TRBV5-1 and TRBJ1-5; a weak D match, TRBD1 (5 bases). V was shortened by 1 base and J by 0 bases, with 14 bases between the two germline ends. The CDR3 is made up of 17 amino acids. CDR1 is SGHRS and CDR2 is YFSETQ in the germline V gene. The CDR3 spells CASSLTPPTDSNQPQHF. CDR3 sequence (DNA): TGCGCCAGCAGCTTGACCCCCCCGACAGATAGCAATCAGCCCCAGCATTTT.

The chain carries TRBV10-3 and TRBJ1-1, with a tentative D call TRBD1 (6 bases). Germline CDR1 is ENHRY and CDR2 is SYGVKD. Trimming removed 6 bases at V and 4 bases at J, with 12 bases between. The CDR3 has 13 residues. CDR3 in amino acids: CAIRRDTSTEAFF. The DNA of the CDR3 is TGTGCCATCAGGCGGGACACTTCCACTGAAGCTTTCTTT.

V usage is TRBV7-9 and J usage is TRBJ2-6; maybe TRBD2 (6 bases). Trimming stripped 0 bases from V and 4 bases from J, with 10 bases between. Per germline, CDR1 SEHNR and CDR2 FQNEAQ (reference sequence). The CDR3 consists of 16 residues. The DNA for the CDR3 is TGTGCCAGCAGCTTAGCGGGAGGTTCGGGGGCCAACGTCCTGACTTTC. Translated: CASSLAGGSGANVLTF.

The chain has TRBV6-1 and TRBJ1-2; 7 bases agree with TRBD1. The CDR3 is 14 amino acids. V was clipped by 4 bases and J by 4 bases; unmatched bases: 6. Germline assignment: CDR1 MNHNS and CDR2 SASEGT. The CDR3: CASSGRDSVYGYTF. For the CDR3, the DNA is TGTGCCAGCAGTGGGCGGGACAGCGTCTATGGCTACACCTTC.

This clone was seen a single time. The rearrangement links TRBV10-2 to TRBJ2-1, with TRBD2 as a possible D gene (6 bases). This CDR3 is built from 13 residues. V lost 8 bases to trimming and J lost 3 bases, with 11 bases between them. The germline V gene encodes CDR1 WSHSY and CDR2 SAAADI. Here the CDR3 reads CASLEGLYNEQFF. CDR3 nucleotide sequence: TGCGCCAGCCTGGAGGGCCTCTACAATGAGCAGTTCTTC.

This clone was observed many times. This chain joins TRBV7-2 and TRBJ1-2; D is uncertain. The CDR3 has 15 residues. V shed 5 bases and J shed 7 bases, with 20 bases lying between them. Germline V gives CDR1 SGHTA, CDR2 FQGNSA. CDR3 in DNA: TGTGCCAGCAGCCCAGCGTTAACGGGTGGTCGTGGCTACACCTTC. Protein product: CASSPALTGGRGYTF.

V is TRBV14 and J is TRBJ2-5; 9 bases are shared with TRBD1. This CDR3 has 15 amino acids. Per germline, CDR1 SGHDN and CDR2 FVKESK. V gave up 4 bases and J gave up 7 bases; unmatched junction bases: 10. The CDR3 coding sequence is TGTGCCAGCAGCCCGCCGGGACAGGGTTTTCGGACCCAGTACTTC. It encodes CASSPPGQGFRTQYF.

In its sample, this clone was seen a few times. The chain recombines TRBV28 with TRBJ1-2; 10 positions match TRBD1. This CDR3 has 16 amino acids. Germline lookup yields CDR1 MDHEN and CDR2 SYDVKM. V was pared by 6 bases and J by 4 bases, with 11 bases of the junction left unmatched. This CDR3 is CASRDERDRGVYGYTF. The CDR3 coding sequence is TGTGCCAGCAGGGACGAAAGGGACAGGGGCGTCTATGGCTACACCTTC.